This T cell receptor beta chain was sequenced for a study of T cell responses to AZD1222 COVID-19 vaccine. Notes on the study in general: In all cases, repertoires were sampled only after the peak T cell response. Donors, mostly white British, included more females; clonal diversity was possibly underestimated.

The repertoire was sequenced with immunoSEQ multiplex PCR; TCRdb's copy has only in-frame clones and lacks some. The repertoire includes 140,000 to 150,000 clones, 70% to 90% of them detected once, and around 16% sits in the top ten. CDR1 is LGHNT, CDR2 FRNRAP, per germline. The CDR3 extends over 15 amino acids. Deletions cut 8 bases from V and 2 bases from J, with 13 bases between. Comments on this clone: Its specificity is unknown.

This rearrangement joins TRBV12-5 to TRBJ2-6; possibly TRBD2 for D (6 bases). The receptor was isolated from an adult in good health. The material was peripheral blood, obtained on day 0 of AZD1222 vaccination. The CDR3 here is CASTSPGAGANVLTF. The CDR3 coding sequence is TGTGCTAGTACCTCGCCGGGGGCTGGGGCCAACGTCCTGACTTTC.